This TCR beta chain was sequenced during a study of PD-1 blockade in mismatch repair-deficient tumors. Looking at the study overall: All were previously treated, progressing patients with around 12 mismatch repair-deficient cancer types.

Mismatch repair deficiency was confirmed in all patients, by PCR or immunohistochemistry. TCRs were sequenced from a few patients responding to pembrolizumab. The CDR3 is 15 residues long. Germline-derived CDR1 and CDR2 are MNHEY and SVGAGI. The ends lost 6 bases at V and 5 bases at J; junction bases unmatched: 11. Profiling relied on immunoSEQ multiplex PCR, and the TCRdb table lists in-frame clones only, not all of them. There are about 34,000 clones in the sample; around 80% occur only once, and about 3.3% lies in the top ten. This sample comprised PBMCs, obtained roughly 6 weeks after starting pembrolizumab. The V and J genes are TRBV6-5 and TRBJ2-5; 8 nucleotides line up with TRBD2. The clonotype comes from an adult with mismatch repair-deficient cancer. CDR3 sequence: CASRKTGGPGETQYF. DNA for the CDR3: TGTGCCAGCAGGAAAACGGGAGGGCCGGGGGAGACCCAGTACTTC.